These 23 T cell receptor beta chains share one sample of origin, sequenced in a study of blood T cell repertoires in COVID-19. Libraries were prepared by immunoSEQ multiplex PCR; TCRdb keeps only in-frame clonotypes and omits some of them. The data hold a few hundred thousand clones, with roughly 87% observed a single time. The sequenced sample was peripheral blood. Receptors originate from a man aged 18 to 30 with active or convalescent COVID-19.

J is TRBJ1-1 and V is TRBV14, with D unclear. V lost 0 bases and J 4 bases, leaving 18 bases between the germline ends. The CDR3 consists of 17 residues. Germline-derived CDR1 and CDR2 are SGHDN and FVKESK. The DNA for the CDR3 is TGTGCCAGCAGCCAAGATGAGTGGGGTGTTGGGAGCACTGAAGCTTTCTTT. This encodes CASSQDEWGVGSTEAFF. Full variable domain (rest looked up from reference TRBV14 and TRBJ1-1): EAGVTQFPSHSVIEKGQTVTLRCDPISGHDNLYWYRRVMGKEIKFLLHFVKESKQDESGMPNNRFLAERTGGTYSTLKVQPAELEDSGVYFCASSQDEWGVGSTEAFFGQGTRLTVV.

This sequence joins TRBV5-6 and TRBJ2-3; 8 bases match TRBD2. Germline V gene sequence: CDR1 SGHDT, CDR2 YYEEEE. This CDR3 has 19 residues. Losses at the gene ends were 4 bases for V and 2 bases for J; bases not matched to a gene: 18. The CDR3 spells CASSASVVERGFTTDTQYF. The CDR3 DNA sequence: TGTGCCAGCAGCGCCTCGGTGGTGGAGCGGGGGTTCACCACAGATACGCAGTATTTT.

V is TRBV5-1 and J is TRBJ2-1; D is ambiguous. Trimming took off 0 bases at V and 7 bases at J, with 5 bases between the two ends. This CDR3 is built from 12 residues. Germline V CDR1 and CDR2: SGHRS, YFSETQ. As DNA, the CDR3 is TGCGCCAGCAGCTTGGTACGGAATGAGCAGTTCTTC. Translating gives CASSLVRNEQFF. The full variable domain, with the rest looked up from reference TRBV5-1 and TRBJ2-1, is KAGVTQTPRYLIKTRGQQVTLSCSPISGHRSVSWYQQTPGQGLQFLFEYFSETQRNKGNFPGRFSGRQFSNSRSEMNVSTLELGDSALYLCASSLVRNEQFFGPGTRLTVL.

The chain employs TRBV7-9 and TRBJ1-2; 9 bases are shared with TRBD1. V lost 2 bases to trimming and J lost 4 bases; unmatched junction nucleotides: 5. In germline, CDR1 is SEHNR, CDR2 FQNEAQ (reference sequence). The CDR3 contains 15 residues. CDR3 DNA sequence: TGTGCCAGCAGCTTAAAGGGACAGGGACTCTATGGCTACACCTTC. Its protein product is CASSLKGQGLYGYTF.

The rearrangement links TRBV19 to TRBJ2-7, with 11 bases matching TRBD1. The ends lost 3 bases at V and 3 bases at J; junction bases unmatched: 7. The germline V gene has CDR1 LNHDA and CDR2 SQIVND (reference sequence). The length of the CDR3 is 16 residues. CDR3 amino acids: CASSILPGQGDYEQYF. The CDR3 nucleotides read TGTGCCAGTAGTATCCTACCGGGACAGGGGGACTACGAGCAGTACTTC. The whole variable domain, filled in from reference TRBV19 and TRBJ2-7, reads DGGITQSPKYLFRKEGQNVTLSCEQNLNHDAMYWYRQDPGQGLRLIYYSQIVNDFQKGDIAEGYSVSREKKESFPLTVTSAQKNPTAFYLCASSILPGQGDYEQYFGPGTRLTVT.

The chain links TRBV18 to TRBJ1-4, with TRBD1 matching over 7 bases. J gave up 7 bases and V 3 bases, and 8 bases lay outside the gene matches. Germline-derived CDR1 and CDR2 are KGHSH and LQKENI. This CDR3 is 15 amino acids long. The DNA for the CDR3 is TGTGCCAGCTCACCCAATACAGGGGATGGTGAAAAACTGTTTTTT. It codes for CASSPNTGDGEKLFF.

The chain recombines TRBV12-3 or TRBV12-4 with TRBJ2-3; D may be TRBD2 (5 bases). V dropped 8 bases and J dropped 0 bases, with 6 bases sitting between them. This CDR3 spans 12 amino acids. DNA for the CDR3: TGTGCCAGCGGACTTAGCACAGATACGCAGTATTTT. Translation gives CASGLSTDTQYF.

The V and J genes are TRBV7-9 and TRBJ2-1; D unclear. V was shortened by 2 bases and J by 7 bases, with 6 bases between the two germline ends. CDR1 and CDR2 from the germline V gene are SEHNR and FQNEAQ (reference sequence). The CDR3 has 12 residues. The CDR3 reads CASSLTENEQFF. CDR3 nucleotides: TGTGCCAGCAGCTTAACAGAAAATGAGCAGTTCTTC.

The J gene is TRBJ2-1, the V gene TRBV6-6, with 9 bases fitting TRBD2. Looked up from germline, CDR1 is MNHNY and CDR2 is SVGAGI (reference sequence). Trimming at V came to 2 bases and at J to 8 bases, leaving 7 bases not matched to a gene. The CDR3 has 15 residues. CDR3 sequence (DNA): TGTGCCAGCAGTTACGCGCGGGGGGGCCTTGATGAGCAGTTCTTC. This translates into CASSYARGGLDEQFF.

The V gene is TRBV28, the J gene TRBJ1-4, with D unclear. Germline-derived CDR1 and CDR2 are MDHEN and SYDVKM. With 5 bases removed from V and 3 bases from J, the gap between germline ends came to 16 bases. The CDR3 is 16 amino acids. The CDR3 spells CASSDLSNGANEKLFF. The CDR3 coding sequence is TGTGCCAGCAGTGACCTATCGAACGGGGCTAATGAAAAACTGTTTTTT.

Only one count was recorded for this clone. The chain couples TRBV7-2 to TRBJ2-7; perhaps TRBD1 as D (5 bases). Germline V CDR1 and CDR2: SGHTA, FQGNSA. The CDR3 is made up of 14 amino acids. V gave up 1 base and J gave up 3 bases, with 10 bases separating them. The CDR3 loop reads CASSLEQVDYEQYF. The CDR3 DNA is TGTGCCAGCAGCTTAGAACAGGTCGACTACGAGCAGTACTTC.

The chain employs TRBV10-3 and TRBJ1-1; 7 positions match TRBD1. The germline V gene encodes CDR1 ENHRY and CDR2 SYGVKD. This CDR3 spans 13 amino acids. Trimming removed 6 bases from V and 0 bases from J; junction bases left unmatched: 1. CDR3 nucleotide sequence: TGTGCCATCAGGGGGACAGTGAACACTGAAGCTTTCTTT. This translates into CAIRGTVNTEAFF.

This chain joins TRBV19 and TRBJ2-1; D perhaps matches TRBD2 (6 bases). With 4 bases removed from V and 10 bases from J, the gap between germline ends came to 20 bases. This CDR3 region has 15 residues. Germline lookup yields CDR1 LNHDA and CDR2 SQIVND (reference sequence). CDR3 region: CASSTHSGTGGEQFF. The CDR3 nucleotides read TGTGCCAGTAGTACCCATTCCGGGACTGGAGGGGAGCAGTTCTTC. The variable domain in full, completed from reference TRBV19 and TRBJ2-1, reads DGGITQSPKYLFRKEGQNVTLSCEQNLNHDAMYWYRQDPGQGLRLIYYSQIVNDFQKGDIAEGYSVSREKKESFPLTVTSAQKNPTAFYLCASSTHSGTGGEQFFGPGTRLTVL.

The J gene is TRBJ2-3, the V gene TRBV10-2; D may be TRBD1 (6 bases). Germline-derived CDR1 and CDR2 are WSHSY and SAAADI. The CDR3 consists of 14 residues. Trimming removed 5 bases from V and 5 bases from J, with 14 bases in between. Here the CDR3 DNA reads TGCGCCAGCAGTATACAGGGATTGATAGATACGCAGTATTTT. Translation: CASSIQGLIDTQYF.

This chain uses TRBV7-9 with TRBJ2-2; TRBD2 agrees at 13 bases. Germline lookup yields CDR1 SEHNR and CDR2 FQNEAQ (reference sequence). J lost 1 base, V lost 1 base, and 6 bases had no gene match. CDR3 length: 19 residues. CDR3 sequence reads: CASSLGGTSGTMNTGELFF. The DNA of the CDR3 is TGTGCCAGCAGCTTAGGGGGGACTAGCGGGACGATGAACACCGGGGAGCTGTTTTTT.

This clone was counted a single time. V is TRBV27 and J is TRBJ1-1; TRBD1 aligns across 11 bases. The trim removed 4 bases at V and 0 bases at J, leaving 1 base unmatched. CDR3 length equals 15 residues. Germline assignment: CDR1 MNHEY and CDR2 SMNVEV (reference sequence). The CDR3 region is CASSWTGGMNTEAFF. Written as DNA, the CDR3 is TGTGCCAGCAGTTGGACAGGGGGCATGAACACTGAAGCTTTCTTT.

This chain links TRBV5-1 with TRBJ2-7; no firm D call. The CDR3 sequence is 15 residues long. Germline V CDR1 and CDR2: SGHRS, YFSETQ. Trimming cost V 4 bases and J 1 base, with 15 bases left between them. The CDR3 reads CASSPSPGISYEQYF. The DNA of the CDR3 is TGCGCCAGCAGCCCGTCCCCAGGAATTTCCTACGAGCAGTACTTC.

V usage is TRBV7-2 and J usage is TRBJ2-5; D perhaps matches TRBD1 (5 bases). Germline CDR1 reads SGHTA; CDR2 reads FQGNSA. The CDR3 extends over 15 amino acids. V lost 5 bases to trimming and J lost 1 base, with 14 bases between them. This chain's CDR3 is CASSPQDGTQETQYF. The CDR3 DNA follows: TGTGCCAGCAGCCCACAGGACGGCACCCAAGAGACCCAGTACTTC.

A remark on this clone: This sample also contains other DNA sequences that code for the same CDR3. The V and J genes are TRBV12-3 or TRBV12-4 and TRBJ1-5; D not resolved. V was cut by 3 bases and J by 6 bases, with 9 bases left in between. The CDR3 loop spans 13 amino acids. CDR3 nucleotide sequence: TGTGCCAGCAGTTTCGGGAGAGGTCAGCCCCAGCATTTT. Translated: CASSFGRGQPQHF.

This sequence joins TRBV28 and TRBJ2-1, with 13 nucleotides matching TRBD2. V lost 2 bases, J lost 9 bases, and 7 bases stayed unmatched. CDR1 is MDHEN and CDR2 is SYDVKM in the germline V gene. This CDR3 spans 16 amino acids. The CDR3 nucleotides are TGTGCCAGCAGTTTACCCAGGACTAGCGGGGGTAGTGAGCAGTTCTTC. Residues: CASSLPRTSGGSEQFF.

This clone turned up a few times. The gene calls are TRBV21-1 and TRBJ2-7; the D call of TRBD1 is as the table states it, not checked on the DNA. TRBV21-1 is annotated as a pseudogene. The CDR3 spans 14 residues. For the CDR3, the DNA is TGTGCCAGCAGCAAATCCCCAGGGGCCCACGAGCAGTACTTC. This codes for CASSKSPGAHEQYF.

V is TRBV7-9 and J is TRBJ2-1, with 7 bases aligning to TRBD2. Germline V gene data show CDR1 as SEHNR and CDR2 as FQNEAQ (reference sequence). This CDR3 spans 17 amino acids. Trimming at V came to 2 bases and at J to 6 bases, leaving 13 bases not matched to a gene. Here the CDR3 reads CASSLFGGRGIRNEQFF. CDR3 DNA: TGTGCCAGCAGCTTATTTGGCGGGAGAGGGATCCGCAATGAGCAGTTCTTC.

V is TRBV27 and J is TRBJ2-7; unclear D gene. The germline CDR1 and CDR2 sequences are MNHEY and SMNVEV (reference sequence). This CDR3 has 13 amino acids. V was clipped by 2 bases and J by 3 bases, with 8 bases between them. The chain's CDR3 is CASSLLVGYEQYF. The CDR3 DNA follows: TGTGCCAGCAGTTTACTTGTCGGCTACGAGCAGTACTTC.